The next 6 T cell receptor beta chains were all read from a single sample in a study of early T cells in non-severe SARS-CoV-2 infection. TCRdb ran MiXCR on the 5' RACE reads and lists one entry per CDR3 protein. The repertoire holds about 77,000 distinct CDR3 sequences, with approximately 9.1% as singletons. The sequenced sample was whole blood. The receptors here all came from an adult who was a healthcare worker with PCR-confirmed SARS-CoV-2 infection or an uninfected control (not recorded which).

This clonotype was seen repeatedly, ten times or more. The chain couples TRBV7-8 to TRBJ2-2; D may be TRBD1 (6 bases). Trimming took 3 bases from V and 7 from J, leaving 12 bases between them. The CDR3 is made up of 14 amino acids. The germline CDR1 and CDR2 sequences are SGHVS and FQNEAQ. DNA of the CDR3: TGTGCCAGCAGCTTCTCGGACAGAGACGGGGAGCTGTTTTTT. As protein: CASSFSDRDGELFF.

This clonotype showed up just once. The chain has TRBV20-1 and TRBJ1-6, with 9 bases aligning to TRBD1. V lost 3 bases to trimming and J lost 11 bases; unmatched junction nucleotides: 5. The germline V gene has CDR1 DFQATT and CDR2 SNEGSKA (reference sequence). The CDR3 extends over 13 amino acids. The CDR3 DNA sequence: TGCAGTGCTAGGGGGACAGGGTCAGCACCCCTCCACTTT. Its protein is CSARGTGSAPLHF.

This chain uses TRBV27 with TRBJ2-3, with 13 bases aligning to TRBD2. Germline V gene lookup returns CDR1 MNHEY and CDR2 SMNVEV (reference sequence). V lost 3 bases, J lost 4 bases, and 16 bases stayed unmatched. The CDR3 is made up of 20 amino acids. CDR3 DNA sequence: TGTGCCAGCAGTTTCACCCTCGGACTAGCGGGAGCTCTGGGACCAGATACGCAGTATTTT. Its translation: CASSFTLGLAGALGPDTQYF.

The rearrangement joins TRBV11-3 to TRBJ2-3; no definite D call. Germline V gene sequence: CDR1 SGHNT, CDR2 YENEEA. CDR3 length: 13 residues. V was clipped by 2 bases and J by 6 bases, with 9 bases between them. Here the CDR3 reads CASSLSRLDTQYF. For the CDR3, the DNA is TGTGCCAGCAGCTTATCCCGGCTGGATACGCAGTATTTT.

This clonotype appeared many times. The chain couples TRBV28 to TRBJ2-1; D is unclear. V shed 3 bases and J shed 8 bases, with 8 bases lying between them. Germline CDR1 is MDHEN and CDR2 is SYDVKM. CDR3 size: 12 residues. CDR3 loop: CASSFMIHEQFF. DNA for the CDR3: TGTGCCAGCAGTTTCATGATCCATGAGCAGTTCTTC.

This rearrangement joins TRBV20-1 to TRBJ1-6; tentatively, D is TRBD1 (6 bases). V lost 5 bases, J lost 7 bases, and 12 bases lay in between. This CDR3 has 13 amino acids. Germline V gene data show CDR1 as DFQATT and CDR2 as SNEGSKA (reference sequence). The CDR3: CSASTGNNSPLHF. In DNA form, the CDR3 reads TGCAGTGCTTCCACAGGGAACAATTCACCCCTCCACTTT.